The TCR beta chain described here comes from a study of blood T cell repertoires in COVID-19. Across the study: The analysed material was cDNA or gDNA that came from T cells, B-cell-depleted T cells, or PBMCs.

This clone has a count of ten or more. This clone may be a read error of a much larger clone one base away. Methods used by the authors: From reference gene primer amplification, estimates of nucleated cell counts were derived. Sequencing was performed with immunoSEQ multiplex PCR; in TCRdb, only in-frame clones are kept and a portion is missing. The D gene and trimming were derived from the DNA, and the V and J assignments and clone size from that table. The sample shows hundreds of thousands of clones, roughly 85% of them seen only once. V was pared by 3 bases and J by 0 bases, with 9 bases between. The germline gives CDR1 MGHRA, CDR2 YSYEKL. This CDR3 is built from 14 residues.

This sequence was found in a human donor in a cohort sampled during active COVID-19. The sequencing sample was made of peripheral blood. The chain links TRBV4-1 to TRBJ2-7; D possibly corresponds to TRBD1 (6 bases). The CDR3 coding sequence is TGCGCCAGCAGCCACTGGGACACCTCCTACGAGCAGTACTTC. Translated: CASSHWDTSYEQYF.